This T cell receptor beta chain was captured by sequencing in a study of regulatory T cells in long-lasting Graves disease. Between the trimmed V and J ends, which lost 6 bases and 8 bases, there was a span of 13 bases. Germline V gene sequence: CDR1 MDHEN, CDR2 SYDVKM. The CDR3 contains 12 residues. Documented time point: newly diagnosed GD, antithyroid drugs for less than 3 months. The TCR library was made from RNA that had been extracted from PBMCs in TRIzol. Assembly of TCR beta libraries relied on iRepertoire HTBI primers together with Arm-PCR of CDR3 regions. Each CDR3 protein is one row after TCRdb ran MiXCR on the multiplex PCR reads. This sample has under 300,000 distinct CDR3 sequences, with 20% found just once. This clonotype was recorded many times.

The TCR sequence derives from a female donor with Graves disease. The rearrangement uses TRBV28 and TRBJ1-2, with D possibly TRBD1 on 6 matching bases. The specimen comprised peripheral blood mononuclear cells (PBMCs), sampled at new diagnosis, from a patient treated with antithyroid drugs. CDR3 residues: CASRQGIPGYTF. Here the CDR3 DNA reads TGTGCCAGCAGACAGGGAATTCCAGGCTACACCTTC.